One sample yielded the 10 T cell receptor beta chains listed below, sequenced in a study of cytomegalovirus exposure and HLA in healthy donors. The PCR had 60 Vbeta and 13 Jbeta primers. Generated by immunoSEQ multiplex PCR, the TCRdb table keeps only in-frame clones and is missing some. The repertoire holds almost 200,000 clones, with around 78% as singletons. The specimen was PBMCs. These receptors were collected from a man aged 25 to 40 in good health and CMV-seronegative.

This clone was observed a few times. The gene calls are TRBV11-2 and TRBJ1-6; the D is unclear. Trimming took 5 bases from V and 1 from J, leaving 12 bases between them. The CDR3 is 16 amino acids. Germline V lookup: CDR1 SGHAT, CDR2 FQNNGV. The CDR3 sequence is CASSPIDGSYNSPLHF. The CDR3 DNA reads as TGTGCCAGCAGCCCAATCGACGGGTCCTATAATTCACCCCTCCACTTT.

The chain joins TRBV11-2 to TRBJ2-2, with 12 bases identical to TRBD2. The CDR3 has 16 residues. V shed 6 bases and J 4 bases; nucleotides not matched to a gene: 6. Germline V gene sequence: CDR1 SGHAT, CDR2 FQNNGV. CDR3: CASRLAGGRPTGELFF. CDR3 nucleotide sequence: TGTGCCAGCAGACTAGCGGGAGGCCGACCCACCGGGGAGCTGTTTTTT.

The CDR3 sequence: CASSLVGETQYF. CDR3 nucleotides: TGCGCCAGCAGCTTGGTCGGAGAGACCCAGTACTTC. The chain employs TRBV5-1 and TRBJ2-5; D remains ambiguous. The CDR3 contains 12 residues. Germline CDR1 reads SGHRS; CDR2 reads YFSETQ. Trimming left V 0 bases short and J 4 bases short, with 4 bases between.

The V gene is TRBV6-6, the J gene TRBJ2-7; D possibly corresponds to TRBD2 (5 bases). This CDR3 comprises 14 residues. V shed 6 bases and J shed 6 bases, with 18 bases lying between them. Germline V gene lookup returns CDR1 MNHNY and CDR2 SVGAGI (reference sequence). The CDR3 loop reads CASSLLEAVGEQYF. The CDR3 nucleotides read TGTGCCAGCAGCCTACTAGAGGCAGTAGGCGAGCAGTACTTC.

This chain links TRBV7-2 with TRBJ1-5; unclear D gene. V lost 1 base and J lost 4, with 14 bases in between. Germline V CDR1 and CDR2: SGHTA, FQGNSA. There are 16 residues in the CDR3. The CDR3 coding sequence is TGTGCCAGCAGCTTAGTGGGGAGAACCAAAAATCAGCCCCAGCATTTT. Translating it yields CASSLVGRTKNQPQHF.

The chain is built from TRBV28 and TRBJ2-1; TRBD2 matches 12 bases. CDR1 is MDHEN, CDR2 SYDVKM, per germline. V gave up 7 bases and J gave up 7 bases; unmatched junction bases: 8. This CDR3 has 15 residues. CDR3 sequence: CASNVLAGGGNEQFF. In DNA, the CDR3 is TGTGCCAGCAACGTCCTAGCGGGAGGGGGAAATGAGCAGTTCTTC. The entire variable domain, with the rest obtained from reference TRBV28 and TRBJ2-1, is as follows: DVKVTQSSRYLVKRTGEKVFLECVQDMDHENMFWYRQDPGLGLRLIYFSYDVKMKEKGDIPEGYSVSREKKERFSLILESASTNQTSMYLCASNVLAGGGNEQFFGPGTRLTVL.

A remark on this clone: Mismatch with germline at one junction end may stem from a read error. CDR3 amino acids: CASSLGDRGEETQYF. CDR3 nucleotides: TGTGCTAGCAGCTTAGGGGACAGGGGGGAAGAGACCCAGTACTTC. The chain links TRBV7-7 to TRBJ2-5, with TRBD1 matching over 11 bases. CDR3 size: 15 residues. Germline CDR1 is SSHAT and CDR2 is FNYEAQ (reference sequence).

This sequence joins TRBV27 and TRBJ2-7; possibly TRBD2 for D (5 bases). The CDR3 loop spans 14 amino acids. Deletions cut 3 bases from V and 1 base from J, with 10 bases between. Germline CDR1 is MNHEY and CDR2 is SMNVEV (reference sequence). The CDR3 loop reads CASSFFRDSYEQYF. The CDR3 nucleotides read TGTGCCAGCAGTTTTTTCCGGGATTCCTACGAGCAGTACTTC.

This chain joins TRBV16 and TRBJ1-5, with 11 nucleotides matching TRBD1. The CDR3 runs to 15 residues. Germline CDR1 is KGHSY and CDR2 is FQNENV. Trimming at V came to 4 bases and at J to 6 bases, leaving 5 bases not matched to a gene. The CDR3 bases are TGTGCCAGCAGCCGAGGACAGGGGGCTGGTCAGCCCCAGCATTTT. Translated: CASSRGQGAGQPQHF. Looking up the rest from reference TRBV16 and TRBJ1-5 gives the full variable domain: GEEVAQTPKHLVRGEGQKAKLYCAPIKGHSYVFWYQQVLKNEFKFLISFQNENVFDETGMPKERFSAKCLPNSPCSLEIQATKLEDSAVYFCASSRGQGAGQPQHFGDGTRLSIL.

CDR3 bases: TGCGCCAGCAGCCACGACGGAGGCTACGAGCAGTACTTC. It translates to CASSHDGGYEQYF. The chain is built from TRBV5-1 and TRBJ2-7; TRBD2 might be the D (5 bases). In germline, CDR1 is SGHRS, CDR2 YFSETQ. The CDR3 length is 13 residues. V was clipped by 4 bases and J by 3 bases, with 11 bases between them.